The clone carrying this TCR beta chain was detected once. The antigen is unknown. Trimming shortened V by 2 bases and J by 0 bases, and 8 bases separated the two germline ends. Germline V lookup: CDR1 SQVTM, CDR2 ANQGSEA. The CDR3 is 14 residues long. Sequencing used immunoSEQ multiplex PCR; TCRdb keeps in-frame clones, though not all of them. The sample holds 10,000 to 15,000 clones, roughly 85% seen once. The source of the sample is a study of STAT3 mutations in large granular lymphocyte leukemia. The study's findings and limits: In T-cell large granular lymphocyte leukemia, about half of patients showed multiple immunodominant subclonotypes. Variable sampling intervals and differing treatment regimens complicated linking therapy response to TCR clonal burden changes. In several patients, dominant TCR clone burden exceeded STAT3 mutant burden. Persisting codominant clonotypes may have hidden a small pathogenic clone.

Material for sequencing was PBMCs. This TCR derives from a human donor with T large granular lymphocyte leukemia. Some clones in this sample may be carry-over from other donors' samples. V gene TRBV29-1 combines with J gene TRBJ1-5; no definite D call. CDR3 DNA: TGCAGCGTTGAATTGGACGGTAGCAATCAGCCCCAGCATTTT. It translates to CSVELDGSNQPQHF.